This T cell receptor beta chain is drawn from a study of shared clonotypes between healthy human individuals. CDR3 length equals 12 residues. CDR1 SGHRS and CDR2 YFSETQ come from the germline V gene. The germline V and J ends were trimmed by 0 bases and 3 bases, with 3 bases remaining between them. Naivety among CD8 cells was defined by CD45RO negativity and positive CCR7 selection, thereby excluding terminally differentiated effector memory CD45RA+ cells. This clone has a handful of counts. This specimen includes other DNA sequences encoding the same CDR3. TCRdb's table, derived via immunoSEQ multiplex PCR, lists solely in-frame clones and lacks some. The table records some 2.1 million clones, approximately 92% of them present only once.

Specimen: naive CD8+ T cells from PBMCs. This chain uses TRBV5-1 with TRBJ1-1, with no clear D. This sequence originates from a man younger than 35 in good health. Some clones in this sample may be carry-over from other donors' samples. The CDR3 coding sequence is TGCGCCAGCAGCTTGGGCGACACTGAAGCTTTCTTT. Translated, it gives CASSLGDTEAFF.